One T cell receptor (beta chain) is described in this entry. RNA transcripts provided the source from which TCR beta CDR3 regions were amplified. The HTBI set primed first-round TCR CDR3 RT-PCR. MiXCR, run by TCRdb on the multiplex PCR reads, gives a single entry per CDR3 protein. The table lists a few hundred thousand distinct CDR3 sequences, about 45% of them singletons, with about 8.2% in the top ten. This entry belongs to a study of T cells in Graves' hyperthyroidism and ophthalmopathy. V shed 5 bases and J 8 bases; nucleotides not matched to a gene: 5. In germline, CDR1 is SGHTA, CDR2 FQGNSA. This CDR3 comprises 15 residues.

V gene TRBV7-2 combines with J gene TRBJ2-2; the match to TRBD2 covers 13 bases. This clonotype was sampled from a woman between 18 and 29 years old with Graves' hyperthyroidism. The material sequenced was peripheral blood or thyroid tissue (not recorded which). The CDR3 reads CASSRTSGSQGELFF. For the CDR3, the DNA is TGTGCCAGCAGCCGGACTAGCGGGAGTCAGGGGGAGCTGTTTTTT.